A single sample gave rise to the 12 T cell receptor beta chains below, sequenced in a study of shared clonotypes between healthy human individuals. This table comes from immunoSEQ multiplex PCR, and its TCRdb copy is limited to in-frame clones, with some not included. The sample includes 2,500,000 or so clones, about nine tenths of them seen just once. The source material was naive CD4+ T cells from PBMCs. Sample subset: CD45RA+ positively selected. These receptors were collected from a man between 18 and 29 years old in good health. Some clones in this sample may be carry-over from other donors' samples.

The gene calls are TRBV5-1 and TRBJ1-2; maybe TRBD1 (5 bases). Trimming took off 0 bases at V and 8 bases at J, with 11 bases between the two ends. The CDR3 extends over 13 amino acids. Germline CDR1 reads SGHRS; CDR2 reads YFSETQ. The CDR3 region is CASSLAIRDGYTF. In DNA, the CDR3 is TGCGCCAGCAGCTTGGCCATCAGGGACGGCTACACCTTC.

The rearrangement uses TRBV29-1 and TRBJ1-4; possible D gene TRBD1, 6 bases. This CDR3 is built from 13 residues. Germline values: CDR1 SQVTM, CDR2 ANQGSEA. V was pared by 6 bases and J by 5 bases, with 13 bases between. The CDR3 spells CSVRTDLNEKLFF. The CDR3 nucleotides read TGCAGCGTGAGGACAGATCTCAATGAAAAACTGTTTTTT. The whole variable domain, filled in from reference TRBV29-1 and TRBJ1-4, reads SAVISQKPSRDICQRGTSLTIQCQVDSQVTMMFWYRQQPGQSLTLIATANQGSEATYESGFVIDKFPISRPNLTFSTLTVSNMSPEDSSIYLCSVRTDLNEKLFFGSGTQLSVL.

The chain links TRBV5-4 to TRBJ2-2; D not resolved. Germline CDR1 is SGHNT and CDR2 is YYREEE (reference sequence). Trimming cost V 4 bases and J 4 bases, with 8 bases left between them. CDR3 length: 13 amino acids. CDR3: CASSQSSTGELFF. The CDR3 nucleotides are TGTGCCAGCAGCCAATCTAGCACCGGGGAGCTGTTTTTT.

The J gene is TRBJ2-5, the V gene TRBV29-1; tentative D call: TRBD2 (5 bases). The ends were cut back, 6 bases at V and 1 base at J, with 12 bases in the middle. CDR3 length: 13 amino acids. Germline CDR1 SQVTM, CDR2 ANQGSEA. Here the CDR3 reads CSVSRDLQETQYF. CDR3 in DNA: TGCAGCGTGAGCCGGGATCTCCAAGAGACCCAGTACTTC.

The sample holds one count of this clone. This chain links TRBV18 with TRBJ2-7, with 10 positions matching TRBD2. V lost 3 bases and J lost 1; bases outside the gene matches: 9. This CDR3 has 17 residues. CDR1 and CDR2 (germline): KGHSH, LQKENI. CDR3 coding DNA: TGTGCCAGCTCACCCCACCCCCCTAGCGGGAGTTCCTACGAGCAGTACTTC. Translation gives CASSPHPPSGSSYEQYF.

This clone was observed once. The chain couples TRBV6-5 to TRBJ1-1, with D uncertain. From germline, CDR1 is MNHEY and CDR2 SVGAGI. Trimming shortened V by 2 bases and J by 6 bases, and 10 bases separated the two germline ends. The CDR3 has 13 amino acids. CDR3 DNA sequence: TGTGCCAGCAGTTACGGCGAGGAGGCTGAAGCTTTCTTT. This sequence encodes CASSYGEEAEAFF.

Concerning this clone itself: In the same sample, other DNA sequences code for this CDR3. The chain employs TRBV6-5 and TRBJ2-7; D remains ambiguous. Trimming pared 0 bases from V and 2 bases from J, leaving 8 bases between. The length of the CDR3 is 14 residues. The V gene's germline CDR1 is MNHEY and CDR2 SVGAGI. CDR3 in amino acids: CASSYSHGTYEQYF. The CDR3 coding sequence is TGTGCCAGCAGTTACTCCCACGGCACCTACGAGCAGTACTTC.

The CDR3 protein is CASGLSSEVGRNTIYF. Here the CDR3 DNA reads TGTGCTAGTGGTTTGTCCTCTGAGGTTGGCCGAAACACCATATATTTT. The chain recombines TRBV12-5 with TRBJ1-3; D remains unclear. V shed 2 bases and J shed 5 bases, with 16 bases lying between them. Germline CDR1 and CDR2: LGHNT and FRNRAP. The CDR3 has 16 residues.

A note on this clone: Other DNA variants within this sample encode the same CDR3. V is TRBV5-1 and J is TRBJ2-7, with TRBD1 matching over 8 bases. Germline values: CDR1 SGHRS, CDR2 YFSETQ. V shed 4 bases and J 0 bases; nucleotides not matched to a gene: 3. CDR3 length equals 14 residues. The CDR3 here is CASSRTGGSYEQYF. The CDR3 DNA is TGCGCCAGCAGCCGTACAGGGGGCTCCTACGAGCAGTACTTC.

The chain combines TRBV7-9 with TRBJ1-2; D perhaps matches TRBD1 (6 bases). V gave up 4 bases and J gave up 7 bases, with 25 bases separating them. The germline gives CDR1 SEHNR, CDR2 FQNEAQ (reference sequence). The CDR3 is 17 residues long. CDR3 coding DNA: TGTGCCAGCAGCTACGGGTTCGTGGTCAGGGGAGGTGGTGGCTACACCTTC. This codes for CASSYGFVVRGGGGYTF.

The sample holds a few counts of this clone. The V and J genes are TRBV4-1 and TRBJ1-1; D remains unclear. The CDR3 runs 17 residues. V was cut by 0 bases and J by 1 base, with 15 bases left in between. Germline lookup yields CDR1 MGHRA and CDR2 YSYEKL. The CDR3 is CASSQDFTLLPNTEAFF. The CDR3, as DNA: TGCGCCAGCAGCCAAGATTTCACCTTACTCCCGAACACTGAAGCTTTCTTT.

The chain couples TRBV7-9 to TRBJ2-2; TRBD2 matches 10 bases. The CDR3 length is 14 residues. Germline V gene sequence: CDR1 SEHNR, CDR2 FQNEAQ (reference sequence). J gave up 6 bases and V 5 bases, and 3 bases lay outside the gene matches. The CDR3 reads CASSILAGSGELFF. CDR3 bases: TGTGCCAGCAGCATACTAGCGGGATCCGGGGAGCTGTTTTTT.